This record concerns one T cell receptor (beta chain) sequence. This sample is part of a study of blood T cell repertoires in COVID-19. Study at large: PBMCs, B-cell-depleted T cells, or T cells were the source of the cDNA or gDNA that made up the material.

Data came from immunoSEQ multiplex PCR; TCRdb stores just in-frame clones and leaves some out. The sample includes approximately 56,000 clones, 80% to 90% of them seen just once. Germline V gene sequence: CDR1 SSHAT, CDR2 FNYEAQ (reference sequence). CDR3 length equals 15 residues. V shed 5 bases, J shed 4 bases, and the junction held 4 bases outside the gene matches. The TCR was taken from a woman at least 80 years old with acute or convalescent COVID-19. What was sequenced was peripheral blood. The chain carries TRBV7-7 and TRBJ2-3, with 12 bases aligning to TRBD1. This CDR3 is CASSRGQGASDTQYF. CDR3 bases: TGTGCCAGCAGCCGGGGACAGGGGGCGTCAGATACGCAGTATTTT.